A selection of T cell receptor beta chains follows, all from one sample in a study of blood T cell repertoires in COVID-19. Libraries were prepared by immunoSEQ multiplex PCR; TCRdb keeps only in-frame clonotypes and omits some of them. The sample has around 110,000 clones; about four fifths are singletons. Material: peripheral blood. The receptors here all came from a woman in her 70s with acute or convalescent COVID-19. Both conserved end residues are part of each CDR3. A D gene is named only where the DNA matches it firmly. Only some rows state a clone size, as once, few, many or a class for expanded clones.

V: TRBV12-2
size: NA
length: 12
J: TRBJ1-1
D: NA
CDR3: CGPRPWETEAFF
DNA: TGTGGCCCCCGCCCCTGGGAGACTGAAGCTTTCTTT

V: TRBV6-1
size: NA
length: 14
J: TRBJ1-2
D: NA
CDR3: CASSDWGRGGGYTF
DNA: TGTGCCAGCAGTGATTGGGGCAGGGGTGGAGGCTACACCTTC

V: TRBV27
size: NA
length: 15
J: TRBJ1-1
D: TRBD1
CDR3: CASSLSGTGSTEAFF
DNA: TGTGCCAGCAGTCTTTCCGGGACAGGAAGCACTGAAGCTTTCTTT

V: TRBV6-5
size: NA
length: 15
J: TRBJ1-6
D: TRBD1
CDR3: CASRPRQGADSPLHF
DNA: TGTGCCAGCAGACCCAGACAGGGGGCGGATTCACCCCTCCACTTT

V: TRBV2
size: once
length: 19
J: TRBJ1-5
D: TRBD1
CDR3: CASSEVRGQGGYGNQPQHF
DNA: TGTGCCAGCAGTGAGGTTCGGGGACAGGGAGGGTATGGCAATCAGCCCCAGCATTTT

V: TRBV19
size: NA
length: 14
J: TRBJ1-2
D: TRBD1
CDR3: CAIPTGGENYGYTF
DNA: TGTGCCATTCCGACAGGGGGCGAAAACTATGGCTACACCTTC

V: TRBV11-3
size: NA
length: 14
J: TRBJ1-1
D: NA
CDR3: CASSLKSGNTEAFF
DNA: TGTGCCAGCAGCTTAAAATCCGGGAACACTGAAGCTTTCTTT

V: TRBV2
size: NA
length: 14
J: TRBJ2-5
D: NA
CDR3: CASNKQGNQETQYF
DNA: TGTGCCAGCAATAAACAGGGTAACCAAGAGACCCAGTACTTC

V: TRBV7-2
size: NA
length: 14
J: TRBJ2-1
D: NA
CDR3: CASSPESVQISQFF
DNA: TGTGCCAGCAGCCCTGAGTCCGTACAGATCAGCCAGTTCTTC

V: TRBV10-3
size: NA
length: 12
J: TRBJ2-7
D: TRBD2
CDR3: CAISGGNYEQYF
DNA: TGTGCCATCAGCGGGGGGAACTACGAGCAGTACTTC

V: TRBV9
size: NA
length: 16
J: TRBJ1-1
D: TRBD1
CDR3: CASSVGTGMMNTEAFF
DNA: TGTGCCAGCAGCGTCGGGACAGGGATGATGAACACTGAAGCTTTCTTT

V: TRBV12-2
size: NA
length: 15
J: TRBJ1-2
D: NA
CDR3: CASRVTESENYGYTF
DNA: TGTGCAAGTCGCGTCACGGAATCGGAGAACTATGGCTACACCTTC

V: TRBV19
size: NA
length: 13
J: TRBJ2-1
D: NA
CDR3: CASSIGGRAEQFF
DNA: TGTGCCAGTAGTATAGGTGGGCGGGCTGAGCAGTTCTTC

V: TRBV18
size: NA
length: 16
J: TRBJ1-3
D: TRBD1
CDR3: CASSSSGGSSGNTIYF
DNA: TGTGCCAGCTCCTCCTCAGGGGGCTCGTCTGGAAACACCATATATTTT

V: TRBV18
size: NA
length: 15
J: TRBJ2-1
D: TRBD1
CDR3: CASSPAGTGNNEQFF
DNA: TGTGCCAGCTCACCAGCCGGGACAGGAAACAATGAGCAGTTCTTC

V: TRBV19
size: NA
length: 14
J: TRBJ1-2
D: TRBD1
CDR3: CASTSTGGDYGYTF
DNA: TGTGCCAGTACCTCGACAGGGGGCGACTATGGCTACACCTTC

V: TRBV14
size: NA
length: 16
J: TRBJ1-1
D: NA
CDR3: CASSQDLGGTNTEAFF
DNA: TGTGCCAGCAGCCAAGATCTAGGAGGGACGAACACTGAAGCTTTCTTT

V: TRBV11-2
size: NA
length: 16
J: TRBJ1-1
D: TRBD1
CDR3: CASSLDSRQGVAEAFF
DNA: TGTGCCAGCAGCTTAGATAGTCGACAGGGGGTCGCTGAAGCTTTCTTT

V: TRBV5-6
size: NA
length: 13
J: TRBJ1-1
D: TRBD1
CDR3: CASSQGTATTAFF
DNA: TGTGCCAGCAGCCAAGGGACAGCCACTACGGCTTTCTTT

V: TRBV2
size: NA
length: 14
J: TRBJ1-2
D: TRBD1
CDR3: CASSEVPTGAGYTF
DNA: TGTGCCAGCAGTGAAGTTCCGACAGGGGCTGGCTACACCTTC

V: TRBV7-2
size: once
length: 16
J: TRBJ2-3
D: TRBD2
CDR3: CASIPSGGPLTDTQYF
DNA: TGTGCCAGCATCCCTAGCGGGGGGCCTCTCACAGATACGCAGTATTTT

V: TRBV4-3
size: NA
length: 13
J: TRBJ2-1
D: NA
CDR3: CASSQDTGGVEFF
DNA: TGCGCCAGCAGCCAAGACACAGGCGGTGTCGAGTTCTTC

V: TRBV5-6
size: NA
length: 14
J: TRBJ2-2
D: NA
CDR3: CASSSQGGTGELFF
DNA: TGTGCCAGCAGCTCACAGGGGGGGACCGGGGAGCTGTTTTTT

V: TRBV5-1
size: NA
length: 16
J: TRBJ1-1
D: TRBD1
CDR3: CASSPRTGTKNTEAFF
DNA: TGCGCCAGCAGCCCACGGACAGGGACCAAGAACACTGAAGCTTTCTTT

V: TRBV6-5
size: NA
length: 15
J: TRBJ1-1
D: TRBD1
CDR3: CASSYSRGQGTEAFF
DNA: TGTGCCAGCAGTTATTCCAGGGGGCAGGGCACTGAAGCTTTCTTT

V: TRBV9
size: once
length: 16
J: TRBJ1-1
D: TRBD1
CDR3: CASSAPGQEINTEAFF
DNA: TGTGCCAGCAGCGCCCCCGGACAGGAAATAAACACTGAAGCTTTCTTT

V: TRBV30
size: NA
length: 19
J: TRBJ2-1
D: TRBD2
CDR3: CAWSRMTSGGRRGHNEQFF
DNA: TGTGCCTGGAGCCGGATGACTAGCGGGGGCCGACGAGGGCACAATGAGCAGTTCTTC

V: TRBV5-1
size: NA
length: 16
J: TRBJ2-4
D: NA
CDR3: CASSLVYRGGKNIQYF
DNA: TGCGCCAGCAGCTTGGTTTACAGGGGAGGAAAAAACATTCAGTACTTC

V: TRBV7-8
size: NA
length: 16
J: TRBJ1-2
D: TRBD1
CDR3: CASSLEGYRGTYGYTF
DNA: TGTGCCAGCAGCTTAGAAGGGTACAGGGGAACATATGGCTACACCTTC

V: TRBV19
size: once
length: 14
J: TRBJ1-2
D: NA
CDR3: CASSIRWTDDGYTF
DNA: TGTGCCAGTAGTATAAGGTGGACTGATGATGGCTACACCTTC

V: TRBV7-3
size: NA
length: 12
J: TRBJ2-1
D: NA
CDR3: CASRWSANEQFF
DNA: TGTGCCAGCAGGTGGAGCGCAAATGAGCAGTTCTTC

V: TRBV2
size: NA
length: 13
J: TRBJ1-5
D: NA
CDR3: CASGTGSNQPQHF
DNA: TGTGCCAGCGGAACAGGATCCAATCAGCCCCAGCATTTT

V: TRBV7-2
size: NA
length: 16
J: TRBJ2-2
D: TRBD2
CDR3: CASTSLAGANTGELFF
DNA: TGTGCCAGCACCTCATTGGCGGGAGCGAACACCGGGGAGCTGTTTTTT

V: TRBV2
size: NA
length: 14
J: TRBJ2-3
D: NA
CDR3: CASSKTGYTDTQYF
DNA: TGTGCCAGCAGTAAAACAGGATACACAGATACGCAGTATTTT

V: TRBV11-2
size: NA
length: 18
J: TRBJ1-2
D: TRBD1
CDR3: CASSLDWARDRGKDGYTF
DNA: TGTGCCAGCAGCTTAGATTGGGCCCGGGACAGGGGGAAGGATGGCTACACCTTC

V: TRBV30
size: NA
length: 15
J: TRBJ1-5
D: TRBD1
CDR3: CAWSQTGTAYQPQHF
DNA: TGTGCCTGGAGTCAAACCGGGACAGCTTATCAGCCCCAGCATTTT